This T cell receptor beta chain was sequenced during a study of shared clonotypes between healthy human individuals. This table comes from immunoSEQ multiplex PCR, and its TCRdb copy is limited to in-frame clones, with some not included. The sample includes 950,000 to 1,100,000 clones, approximately 78% of them seen just once. Germline assignment: CDR1 MDHEN and CDR2 SYDVKM. V lost 5 bases and J lost 2; bases outside the gene matches: 8. The CDR3 runs to 17 residues. The TCR comes from a young man in good health. Some clones in this sample may be carry-over from other donors' samples. Sequenced input: memory CD4+ T cells from PBMCs. Subset denoted: CD45RA-negative fraction. The chain links TRBV28 to TRBJ2-5; 13 bases map to TRBD2. The CDR3 coding sequence is TGTGCCAGCAGTACGATGCGACTAGCGGGAGGTCAAGAGACCCAGTACTTC. This codes for CASSTMRLAGGQETQYF.